The TCR beta chain described here comes from a study of CD8 T cells in ankylosing spondylitis. Findings and caveats of the study: Within ankylosing spondylitis blood, a TCR beta motif made up of roughly eight highly homologous variants appeared to be characteristic.

Trimming shortened V by 0 bases and J by 2 bases, and 7 bases separated the two germline ends. Germline lookup yields CDR1 MNHNS and CDR2 SASEGT. The CDR3 loop spans 14 amino acids. MiXCR, applied by TCRdb to the 5' RACE reads, yields one record per CDR3 protein. The sample holds about 540,000 distinct CDR3 sequences, roughly an eighth seen once. This clonotype was observed a handful of times. As yet, its antigen is unknown. The sample consisted of blood, either unsorted or a sorted T cell fraction (not recorded which). The TCR originated in a male donor with ankylosing spondylitis. The rearrangement uses TRBV6-1 and TRBJ1-2; D remains ambiguous. The CDR3 coding sequence is TGTGCCAGCAGTGAAGCGGGCCGGAACTATGGCTACACCTTC. Translated, it gives CASSEAGRNYGYTF.